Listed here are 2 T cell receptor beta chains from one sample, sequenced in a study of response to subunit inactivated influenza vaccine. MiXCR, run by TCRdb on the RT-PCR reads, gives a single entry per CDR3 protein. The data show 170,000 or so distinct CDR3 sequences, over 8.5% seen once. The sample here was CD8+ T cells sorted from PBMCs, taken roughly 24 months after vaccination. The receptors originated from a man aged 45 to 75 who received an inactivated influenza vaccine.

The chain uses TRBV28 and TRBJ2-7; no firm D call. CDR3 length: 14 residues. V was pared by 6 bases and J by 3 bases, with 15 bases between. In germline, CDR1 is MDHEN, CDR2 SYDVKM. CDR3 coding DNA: TGTGCCAGCAGCCTCAGGTTCTATGGCTACGAGCAGTACTTC. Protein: CASSLRFYGYEQYF.

Here the CDR3 reads CASSKETSYSGNTIYF. CDR3 nucleotide sequence: TGTGCCAGCAGCAAGGAGACATCCTACTCTGGAAACACCATATATTTT. This chain connects TRBV3-1 to TRBJ1-3; D not resolved. Trimming cost V 5 bases and J 0 bases, with 14 bases left between them. This CDR3 spans 16 amino acids. The germline gives CDR1 LGHDT, CDR2 YNNKEL (reference sequence).